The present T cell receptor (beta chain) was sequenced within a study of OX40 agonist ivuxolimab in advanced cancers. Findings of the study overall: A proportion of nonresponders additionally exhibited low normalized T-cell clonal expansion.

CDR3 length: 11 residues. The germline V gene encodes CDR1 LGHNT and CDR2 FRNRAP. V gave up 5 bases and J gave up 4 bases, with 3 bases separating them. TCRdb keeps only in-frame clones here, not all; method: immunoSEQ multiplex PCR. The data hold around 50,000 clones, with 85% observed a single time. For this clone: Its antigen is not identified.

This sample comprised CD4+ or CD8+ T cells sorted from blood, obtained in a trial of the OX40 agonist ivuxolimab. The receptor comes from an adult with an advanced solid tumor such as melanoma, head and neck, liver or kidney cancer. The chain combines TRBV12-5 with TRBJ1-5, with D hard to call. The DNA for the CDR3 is TGTGCTAGTGGTCCAAATCAGCCCCAGCATTTT. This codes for CASGPNQPQHF.